This T cell receptor (beta chain) was documented in a study of T cell responses to AZD1222 COVID-19 vaccine. Whole-study results and caveats: Spike-specific TCR breadth and depth grew following two AZD1222 doses. Females made up more of the donors, who were largely white British, and clonal diversity may have come out too low. Close to half of spike-specific TCRs reportedly recognize unmutated variant regions. None of the repertoires were sampled until the peak T cell response had passed.

CDR1 and CDR2 (germline): KGHSH, LQKENI. Trimming removed 2 bases from V and 7 bases from J, with 9 bases in between. CDR3 length equals 14 residues. Sequencing was performed with immunoSEQ multiplex PCR; in TCRdb, only in-frame clones are kept and a portion is missing. Of roughly 120,000 clones listed, around nine tenths are singletons. For this clone: As yet, its antigen is unknown.

The source material was peripheral blood, sampled 28 days after the second AZD1222 dose. The receptor's source is an adult who received the AZD1222 COVID-19 vaccine. V gene TRBV18 combines with J gene TRBJ1-6, with TRBD1 as a possible D gene (6 bases). CDR3 in amino acids: CASSPMDSNSPLHF. The CDR3 bases are TGTGCCAGCTCACCAATGGACAGCAATTCACCCCTCCACTTT.